The rows below give T cell receptor beta chains drawn from one sample of a study of cytomegalovirus exposure and HLA in healthy donors. Profiled with immunoSEQ multiplex PCR; TCRdb holds only in-frame clones, not every one. Here the sample spans 200,000 or so clones, approximately 85% being singletons. The specimen sequenced was PBMCs. The receptor source for this set is a woman aged 45-65 years in good health and CMV-seropositive. Both conserved end residues are part of each CDR3. The order of the fields is J gene, D gene, clone size, V gene, CDR3 DNA, CDR3 protein. The D gene is left open where the match is weak. Only part of the rows carry a size: once, few, many, or a class if the clone is expanded.

TRBJ2-7 . . TRBV13 TGTGCCAGCAGCCCACCTCCCCCTATCGACTACGAGCAGTACTTC CASSPPPPIDYEQYF
TRBJ2-7 TRBD2 . TRBV18 TGTGCCAGCTCACAGACTAGCGACGCCGAGCAGTACTTC CASSQTSDAEQYF
TRBJ1-5 . . TRBV19 TGTGCCAGTAGTATCAGTGTCAGGGGCTCGGAGCCCCAGCATTTT CASSISVRGSEPQHF
TRBJ2-3 . . TRBV5-4 TGTGCCAGCAGCTTGCCGGGAGTAGGCACAGATACGCAGTATTTT CASSLPGVGTDTQYF
TRBJ1-1 . . TRBV6-6 TGTGCCAGCAGAACGGCGGGGGCACGGACTGAAGCTTTCTTT CASRTAGARTEAFF
TRBJ2-1 TRBD2 . TRBV5-1 TGCGCCAGCAGCTTGGACGCTAGCGGGGGGCGCTCCTACAATGAGCAGTTCTTC CASSLDASGGRSYNEQFF
TRBJ2-4 . . TRBV29-1 TGCAGCGAGGGGCAATTTTCCAAAAACATTCAGTACTTC CSEGQFSKNIQYF
TRBJ2-2 . few TRBV19 TGTGCCAGTAGTATAGGGGCCATGACCGGGGAGCTGTTTTTT CASSIGAMTGELFF
TRBJ1-1 . . TRBV6-5 TGTGCCTGTGGGGGGGATGGGGGTACTGAAGCTTTCTTT CACGGDGGTEAFF
TRBJ2-7 . . TRBV10-2 TGCGCCAGCAGTGAGACAGCTCCCTACGAGCAGTACTTC CASSETAPYEQYF
TRBJ1-2 TRBD1 . TRBV2 TGTGCCAGCAGGCTGACAGGGGAGCCGGCTGGCTACACCTTC CASRLTGEPAGYTF
TRBJ2-3 TRBD2 . TRBV5-4 TGTGCCAGCAGCATAGGGACTAGCTTCAGCACAGATACGCAGTATTTT CASSIGTSFSTDTQYF
TRBJ2-2 . . TRBV19 TGTGCCAGTTCTCCTTCGGCGGGGTCCGGGGAGCTGTTTTTT CASSPSAGSGELFF
TRBJ2-4 . . TRBV28 TGTGCCAGCAGTTTAGCTGGAAGAAAGAAAAACAGTCAGTACTTC CASSLAGRKKNSQYF
TRBJ2-3 TRBD2 . TRBV7-2 TGTGCCAGCAGCCCCGGGGGAGGGGACACGCAGTATTTT CASSPGGGDTQYF
TRBJ1-1 TRBD1 . TRBV7-3 TGTGCCAGCAGGGACAGGGCGAACACTGAAGCTTTCTTT CASRDRANTEAFF
TRBJ2-1 TRBD1 . TRBV19 TGTGCCAGTGCAACGGGACAGCAGTACAATGAGCAGTTCTTC CASATGQQYNEQFF
TRBJ2-5 . . TRBV25-1 TGTGCCAGCAGTGATTTCAGGACAGATTACGCGGCCCAGTACTTC CASSDFRTDYAAQYF
TRBJ1-2 . . TRBV27 TGTGCCAGCAGGACGTGGGAGGGTGGCCACTATGGCTACACCTTC CASRTWEGGHYGYTF
TRBJ1-6 . . TRBV6-5 TGTGCCAGCAGTTACTCGCGGACAGATAATTCACCCCTCCACTTT CASSYSRTDNSPLHF
TRBJ2-1 . . TRBV28 TGTGCCAGCTGTCATCCACAGGATTACAATGAGCAGTTCTTC CASCHPQDYNEQFF
TRBJ2-3 TRBD2 . TRBV19 TGTGCCAGTAGTAGAGCGGGGACTAGCACAGATACGCAGTATTTT CASSRAGTSTDTQYF
TRBJ1-2 TRBD1 . TRBV5-6 TGTGCCAGCAGCTTCCACAGGGGGCGGTACTATGGCTACACCTTC CASSFHRGRYYGYTF
TRBJ1-1 . . TRBV19 TGTGCCACCCGACAGGCCACTGAAGCTTTCTTT CATRQATEAFF
TRBJ1-2 . . TRBV2 TGTGCCAGCAGTGAACTCCCACAGGGTCTGAATGACTATGGCTACACCTTC CASSELPQGLNDYGYTF
TRBJ1-5 . . TRBV6-5 TGTGCCAGCAGCTATCATAGCAATCAGCCCCAGCATTTT CASSYHSNQPQHF
TRBJ2-7 TRBD2 once TRBV29-1 TGCAGCGTCCGCCCTAGCGGGAGTGACGAGCAGTACTTC CSVRPSGSDEQYF
TRBJ2-7 . . TRBV28 TGTGCCAGCAGTTCCCCCGCGGGGAGGCCCAGCTCCTACGAGCAGTACTTC CASSSPAGRPSSYEQYF
TRBJ2-7 . . TRBV4-1 TGCGCCAGCAGCCACGGCGGGGACTACGAGCAGTACTTC CASSHGGDYEQYF
TRBJ1-6 . . TRBV5-6 TGTGCCAGCAGCTTGCGGGCAGGGATGAAAACCTATAATTCACCCCTCCACTTT CASSLRAGMKTYNSPLHF
TRBJ1-5 TRBD1 . TRBV16 TGTGCCAGCAGTGAAGGACAGGGGCTTGGCAATCAGCCCCAGCATTTT CASSEGQGLGNQPQHF
TRBJ2-5 . . TRBV9 TGTGCCAGCAGCGTAGGTGGGCTCACAAAGACCCAGTACTTC CASSVGGLTKTQYF
TRBJ1-1 TRBD1 . TRBV28 TGTGCCAGCGCTGACGCAGGGGGCGGTAGGTCGGATGCTTTCTTT CASADAGGGRSDAFF
TRBJ2-3 TRBD2 . TRBV29-1 TGCAGCGTTGCGGCTAGCGGGGGGGCGGCAGATACGCAGTATTTT CSVAASGGAADTQYF
TRBJ2-7 . . TRBV7-4 TGTGCCAGCAGCGCTGTCTCGGGTTTCTACGAGCAGTACTTC CASSAVSGFYEQYF
TRBJ1-3 TRBD1 . TRBV9 TGTGCCAGCAGCGGGACAGGGGGAAACACCATATATTTT CASSGTGGNTIYF
TRBJ2-2 TRBD1 . TRBV18 TGTGCCAGCTCACCGGGACAGACCGGGGAGCTGTTTTTT CASSPGQTGELFF
TRBJ2-1 . . TRBV19 TGTGCCAGTAGTATTGGTGAGCGGTATGAGCAGTTCTTC CASSIGERYEQFF
TRBJ2-1 TRBD2 . TRBV6-6 TGTGCCAGCATTCTTCCGGGACTAGCGGAGGCTTGTGAGCAGTTCTTC CASILPGLAEACEQFF